A single sample is the source of the 18 T cell receptor beta chains below, sequenced in a study of CD8 T cells in Susac syndrome. Random hexamers served to reverse transcribe roughly 0.5 to 1 ug RNA. TCRdb re-analysed the immunoSEQ multiplex PCR reads in MiXCR, keeping a single row per CDR3 protein. The table has 150,000 to 200,000 distinct CDR3 sequences, 85% to 95% seen once; the top ten hold 0.095% to 0.13%. The sample was CD4+ T cells from PBMCs. All receptors come from a human donor with Susac syndrome.

The DNA for the CDR3 is TGTGCCAGCAGCGAACACAGGGGGAACGAGCAGTACTTC. It yields the protein CASSEHRGNEQYF. This sequence joins TRBV6-5 and TRBJ2-7; 8 nucleotides align to TRBD1. CDR1 is MNHEY, CDR2 SVGAGI, per germline. J gave up 5 bases and V 6 bases, and 6 bases lay outside the gene matches. This CDR3 is built from 13 residues.

This clonotype turned up a few times. This chain joins TRBV7-9 and TRBJ2-5; the match to TRBD1 covers 8 bases. Germline-derived CDR1 and CDR2 are SEHNR and FQNEAQ (reference sequence). This CDR3 contains 11 residues. Unmatched junction bases numbered 2, after V lost 1 base and J lost 13 bases. This chain's CDR3 is CASSLVGQGYF. The DNA for the CDR3 is TGTGCCAGCAGCTTAGTAGGACAGGGGTACTTC.

The CDR3 reads CSVGGGTGLTDTQYF. DNA for the CDR3: TGCAGCGTTGGAGGTGGGACAGGGCTCACAGATACGCAGTATTTT. This sequence joins TRBV29-1 and TRBJ2-3, with TRBD1 matching 9 bases. Germline CDR1 reads SQVTM; CDR2 reads ANQGSEA. CDR3 length: 15 residues. With V trimmed by 4 bases and J by 2 bases, 7 bases remained unmatched.

The V call is TRBV11-2, the J call TRBJ2-1, with D hard to call. The CDR3 sequence is 12 residues long. Trimming shortened V by 5 bases and J by 6 bases, and 8 bases separated the two germline ends. Germline assignment: CDR1 SGHAT and CDR2 FQNNGV. The CDR3, as DNA: TGTGCCAGCAGCCCCTTTGGCAATGAGCAGTTCTTC. Encoded protein: CASSPFGNEQFF. Full variable domain (outside the CDR3, taken from reference TRBV11-2 and TRBJ2-1): EAGVAQSPRYKIIEKRQSVAFWCNPISGHATLYWYQQILGQGPKLLIQFQNNGVVDDSQLPKDRFSAERLKGVDSTLKIQPAKLEDSAVYLCASSPFGNEQFFGPGTRLTVL.

V is TRBV24-1 and J is TRBJ2-5; 9 bases agree with TRBD2. The CDR3 totals 12 residues. CDR1 KGHDR and CDR2 SFDVKD come from the germline V gene. J lost 3 bases, V lost 10 bases, and 2 bases had no gene match. CDR3 bases: TGTGCCACGTTAGCGGGGGAAGAGACCCAGTACTTC. This codes for CATLAGEETQYF.

The chain employs TRBV14 and TRBJ2-7, with D unresolved. The V and J ends lost 3 bases and 1 base respectively, with 7 bases between them. The CDR3 spans 13 residues. In germline, CDR1 is SGHDN, CDR2 FVKESK. The CDR3 DNA follows: TGTGCCAGCAGCCAGAGTGGGTCCTACGAGCAGTACTTC. Its protein product is CASSQSGSYEQYF.

The chain has TRBV7-2 and TRBJ2-2; 9 nucleotides match TRBD1. Unmatched junction bases numbered 12, after V lost 1 base and J lost 9 bases. The germline V gene encodes CDR1 SGHTA and CDR2 FQGNSA. The CDR3 is 17 residues long. CDR3 loop: CASSLDRGQGTFRELFF. CDR3 DNA sequence: TGTGCCAGCAGCTTAGATCGCGGACAGGGGACCTTCCGGGAGCTGTTTTTT.

The chain recombines TRBV20-1 with TRBJ1-3; the D gene is possibly TRBD1 (5 bases). The germline V gene encodes CDR1 DFQATT and CDR2 SNEGSKA (reference sequence). The CDR3 consists of 15 residues. V lost 0 bases and J 4 bases, leaving 13 bases between the germline ends. The CDR3 spells CSARDGGREGNTIYF. Here the CDR3 DNA reads TGCAGTGCTAGAGATGGAGGCAGGGAAGGAAACACCATATATTTT.

V usage is TRBV3-1 and J usage is TRBJ2-2; D unresolved. CDR1 is LGHDT and CDR2 is YNNKEL in the germline V gene (reference sequence). The V gene lost 8 bases and the J gene lost 5 bases, with 12 bases spanning the gap. This CDR3 has 13 residues. CDR3 nucleotide sequence: TGTGCCAGCCCTACCCCTTCGACCGGGGAGCTGTTTTTT. Translated: CASPTPSTGELFF.

The chain carries TRBV9 and TRBJ2-7; D tentatively fits TRBD1 or TRBD2 (6 bases each). V gave up 0 bases and J gave up 2 bases, with 21 bases separating them. This CDR3 region has 18 residues. Looked up from germline, CDR1 is SGDLS and CDR2 is YYNGEE. The CDR3 DNA is TGTGCCAGCAGCGTAGAGGCCACCTTAGAGGGGGGACCCTACGAGCAGTACTTC. Its translation: CASSVEATLEGGPYEQYF.

The chain employs TRBV9 and TRBJ2-1, with 7 bases lining up with TRBD1. The CDR3 is made up of 14 amino acids. Germline CDR1 reads SGDLS; CDR2 reads YYNGEE. The V gene end was trimmed by 2 bases and the J gene end by 10 bases; junction bases not matched to a gene: 9. The CDR3 loop is CASSVADRVGEQFF. DNA for the CDR3: TGTGCCAGCAGCGTGGCCGACAGGGTCGGCGAGCAGTTCTTC.

The chain has TRBV5-1 and TRBJ2-4; D may be TRBD2 (5 bases). The CDR3 has 15 amino acids. From germline, CDR1 is SGHRS and CDR2 YFSETQ. V lost 0 bases and J lost 2, with 9 bases in between. The CDR3, as DNA: TGCGCCAGCAGCTTGGACCACGGGACCAAAAACATTCAGTACTTC. It codes for CASSLDHGTKNIQYF.

The chain is built from TRBV9 and TRBJ2-7, with 7 bases fitting TRBD2. The CDR3 loop spans 14 amino acids. Germline trimming cut 9 bases from V and 3 bases from J; bases unmatched to any gene: 12. Germline CDR1 and CDR2: SGDLS and YYNGEE. CDR3 DNA sequence: TGTGCCACGGGAGGCCGGTATCTATACTACGAGCAGTACTTC. Its translation: CATGGRYLYYEQYF.

This sequence joins TRBV29-1 and TRBJ2-3; D is possibly TRBD1 or TRBD2 (5 bases each). This CDR3 has 15 residues. V was shortened by 4 bases and J by 11 bases, with 25 bases between the two germline ends. Germline assignment: CDR1 SQVTM and CDR2 ANQGSEA. The CDR3 DNA reads TGCAGCGTTGGGGACCGGGCCGGCGTAACGGTTGGGCAGTATTTT. It encodes CSVGDRAGVTVGQYF.

The chain links TRBV5-1 to TRBJ2-6; no clear D. Germline values: CDR1 SGHRS, CDR2 YFSETQ. The V end was cut by 0 bases, the J end by 4 bases, with 8 bases between. This CDR3 region has 15 residues. The CDR3 here is CASSLGGNGANVLTF. The CDR3 DNA sequence: TGCGCCAGCAGCTTGGGTGGGAACGGGGCCAACGTCCTGACTTTC.

This chain connects TRBV20-1 to TRBJ1-4; 8 bases agree with TRBD1. Germline V lookup: CDR1 DFQATT, CDR2 SNEGSKA (reference sequence). Germline trimming cut 0 bases from V and 7 bases from J; bases unmatched to any gene: 4. The CDR3 has 14 residues. The CDR3 is CSAREGQESEKLFF. CDR3 DNA sequence: TGCAGTGCTAGAGAGGGACAGGAAAGTGAAAAACTGTTTTTT.

The chain recombines TRBV28 with TRBJ2-5; TRBD1 is a possible D gene (5 bases). V lost 6 bases to trimming and J lost 7 bases, with 18 bases between them. Germline CDR1 MDHEN, CDR2 SYDVKM. This CDR3 contains 14 residues. The CDR3 sequence is CASSQGDTLATQYF. The CDR3 coding sequence is TGTGCCAGCAGCCAGGGCGACACCCTCGCGACCCAGTACTTC.

This sequence joins TRBV6-1 and TRBJ2-1; TRBD1 or TRBD2 may be the D gene (5 bases each). Trimming took off 4 bases at V and 0 bases at J, with 13 bases between the two ends. The CDR3 has 16 amino acids. Per the germline V gene, CDR1 is MNHNS and CDR2 is SASEGT. CDR3 protein: CASSGDRFSSYNEQFF. Written as DNA, the CDR3 is TGTGCCAGCAGTGGGGACCGCTTTAGCTCCTACAATGAGCAGTTCTTC.